Listed below are T cell receptor beta chains from one sample, sequenced in a study of blood T cell repertoires in COVID-19. Data came from immunoSEQ multiplex PCR; TCRdb stores just in-frame clones and leaves some out. The sample has 150,000 to 200,000 clones, around 87% seen once. Specimen: peripheral blood. The source of these receptors is a man between 40 and 49 years old with active or convalescent COVID-19. The CDR3 runs from the conserved cysteine through the conserved F or W. The D gene is left open where the match is weak. The size field is filled for only some rows; it gives once, few, many or a size class.

d_gene	v_gene	j_gene	abundance	CDR3nt	CDR3aa
TRBD2	TRBV7-3	TRBJ2-3	once	TGTGCCAGCAGCTGGACTAGTTTAGCCACAGATACGCAGTATTTT	CASSWTSLATDTQYF
NA	TRBV4-2	TRBJ1-4	NA	TGTGCCAGCAGCCAAGAGGAAGTATCTACGGGGGAGGGAGCGCGAGAAAAACTGTTTTTT	CASSQEEVSTGEGAREKLFF
NA	TRBV9	TRBJ1-2	NA	TGTGCCAGCAGTGGGCAGCCGACCTATGGCTACACCTTC	CASSGQPTYGYTF
TRBD1	TRBV7-9	TRBJ1-2	NA	TGTGCCAGCAGTCGAACAGGGGTTCGTTACTATGGCTACACCTTC	CASSRTGVRYYGYTF
NA	TRBV5-4	TRBJ2-3	NA	TGTGCCAGCGCCCCCAGTAGGGGCAACACAGATACGCAGTATTTT	CASAPSRGNTDTQYF
NA	TRBV28	TRBJ1-5	NA	TGTGCCAGCAATGAGAGGAATCAGCCCCAGCATTTT	CASNERNQPQHF
TRBD1	TRBV15	TRBJ1-1	NA	TGTGCCACCAGCAGAGGACAGGGGAGCACTGAAGCTTTCTTT	CATSRGQGSTEAFF
TRBD1	TRBV19	TRBJ2-7	once	TGTGCCAGTAGTCCGGACAGGGGGACTTACGAGCAGTACTTC	CASSPDRGTYEQYF
TRBD2	TRBV3-1/TRBV3-2	TRBJ2-2	few	TGTGCCACCAGACTAGCGGGGGACGGGGAGCTGTTTTTT	CATRLAGDGELFF
TRBD2	TRBV27	TRBJ2-2	NA	TGTGCCAGCGTGGGACTAGCGCAGACCGGGGAGCTGTTTTTT	CASVGLAQTGELFF
NA	TRBV6-6	TRBJ2-3	NA	TGTGCCAGCAGTTACAAGCACCGCGGCACAGATACGCAGTATTTT	CASSYKHRGTDTQYF